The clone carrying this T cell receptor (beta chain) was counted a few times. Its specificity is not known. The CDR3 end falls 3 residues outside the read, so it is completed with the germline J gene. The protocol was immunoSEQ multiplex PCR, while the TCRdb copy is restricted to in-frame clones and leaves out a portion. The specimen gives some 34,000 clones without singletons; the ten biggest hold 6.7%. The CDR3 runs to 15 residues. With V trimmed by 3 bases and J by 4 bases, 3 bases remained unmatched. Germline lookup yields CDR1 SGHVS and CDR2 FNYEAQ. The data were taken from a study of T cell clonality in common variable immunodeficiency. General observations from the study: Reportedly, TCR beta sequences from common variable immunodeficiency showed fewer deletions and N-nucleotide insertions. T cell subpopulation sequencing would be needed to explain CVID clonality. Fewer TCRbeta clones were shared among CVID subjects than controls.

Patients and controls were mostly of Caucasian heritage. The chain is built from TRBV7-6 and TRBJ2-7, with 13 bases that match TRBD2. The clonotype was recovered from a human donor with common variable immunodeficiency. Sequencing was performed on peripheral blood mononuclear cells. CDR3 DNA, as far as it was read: TGTGCCAGCAGCTTCCCGGGACTAGCGGGATACGAG. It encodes CASSFPGLAGYE. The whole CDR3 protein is CASSFPGLAGYEQYF.